This T cell receptor (beta chain) was identified during a study of CD8+CD57+ T cells in acquired aplastic anemia. Profiling that covered TCR beta VDJ and CDR3 relied on genomic DNA as its template. Using its own MiXCR run on the reads, TCRdb lists one record per CDR3 protein. This sample yields under 200,000 distinct CDR3 sequences, of which 48% are seen a single time; under 2% belongs to the top ten. The CDR3 totals 13 residues. V lost 8 bases and J lost 1, with 9 bases in between. This clonotype was counted many times. Individuals selected for sequencing had exhibited CD8+CD57+ cell expansion on flow cytometry. Severe acquired aplastic anemia affected all patients. Patients were untreated when blood was sampled.

This chain uses TRBV12-3 or TRBV12-4 with TRBJ1-5; D possibly corresponds to TRBD1 (5 bases). Material for sequencing was sorted CD4+, CD8+, or CD8+CD57+ T cells (not recorded which) from PBMCs. This clonotype was obtained from a human donor with aplastic anemia. CDR3 nucleotide sequence: TGTGCCAGCCGGGGGGGGAGCAATCAGCCCCAGCATTTT. The encoded protein is CASRGGSNQPQHF.